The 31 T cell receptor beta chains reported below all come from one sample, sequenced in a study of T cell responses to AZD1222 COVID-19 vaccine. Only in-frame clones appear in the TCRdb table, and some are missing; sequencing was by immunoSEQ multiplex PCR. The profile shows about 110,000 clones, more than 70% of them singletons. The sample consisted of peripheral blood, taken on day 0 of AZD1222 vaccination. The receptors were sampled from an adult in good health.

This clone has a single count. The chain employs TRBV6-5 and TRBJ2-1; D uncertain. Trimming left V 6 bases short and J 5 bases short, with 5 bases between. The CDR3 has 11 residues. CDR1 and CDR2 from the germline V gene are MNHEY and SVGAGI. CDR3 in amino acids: CASRANNEQFF. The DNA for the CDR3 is TGTGCCAGCAGGGCGAACAATGAGCAGTTCTTC.

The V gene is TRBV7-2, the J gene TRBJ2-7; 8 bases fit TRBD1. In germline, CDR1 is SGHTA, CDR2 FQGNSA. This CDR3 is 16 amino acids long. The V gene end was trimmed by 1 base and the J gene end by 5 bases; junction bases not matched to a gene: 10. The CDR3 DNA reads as TGTGCCAGCAGCTTAGGGGGAGGTGGACAGGGCCACGAGCAGTACTTC. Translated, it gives CASSLGGGGQGHEQYF.

The CDR3 DNA sequence: TGTGCCAGCAGCAAAATAGGAGATACGCAGTATTTT. Translation: CASSKIGDTQYF. The rearrangement links TRBV11-1 to TRBJ2-3; D ambiguous. In germline, CDR1 is SGHAT, CDR2 FQDESV (reference sequence). The CDR3 runs 12 residues. V was clipped by 5 bases and J by 5 bases, with 8 bases between them.

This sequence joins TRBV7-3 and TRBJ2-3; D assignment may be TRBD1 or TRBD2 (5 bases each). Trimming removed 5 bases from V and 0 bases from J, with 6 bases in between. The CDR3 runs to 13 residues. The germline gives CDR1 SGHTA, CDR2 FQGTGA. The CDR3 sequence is CASSRDSTDTQYF. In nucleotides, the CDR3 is TGTGCCAGCAGCCGGGACAGCACAGATACGCAGTATTTT.

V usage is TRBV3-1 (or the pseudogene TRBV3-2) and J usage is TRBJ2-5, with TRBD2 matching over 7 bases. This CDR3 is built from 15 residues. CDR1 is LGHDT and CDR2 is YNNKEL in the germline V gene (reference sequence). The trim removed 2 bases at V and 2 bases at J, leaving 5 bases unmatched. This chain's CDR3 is CASSQFSGLQETQYF. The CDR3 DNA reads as TGTGCCAGCAGCCAATTTAGCGGGTTACAAGAGACCCAGTACTTC.

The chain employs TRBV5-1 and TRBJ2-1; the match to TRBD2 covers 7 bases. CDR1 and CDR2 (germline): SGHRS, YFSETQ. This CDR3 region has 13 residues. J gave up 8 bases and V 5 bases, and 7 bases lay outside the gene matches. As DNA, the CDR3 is TGCGCCAGCAGGGGGGAGGGGTTGGATGAGCAGTTCTTC. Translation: CASRGEGLDEQFF. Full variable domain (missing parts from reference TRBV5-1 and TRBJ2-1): KAGVTQTPRYLIKTRGQQVTLSCSPISGHRSVSWYQQTPGQGLQFLFEYFSETQRNKGNFPGRFSGRQFSNSRSEMNVSTLELGDSALYLCASRGEGLDEQFFGPGTRLTVL.

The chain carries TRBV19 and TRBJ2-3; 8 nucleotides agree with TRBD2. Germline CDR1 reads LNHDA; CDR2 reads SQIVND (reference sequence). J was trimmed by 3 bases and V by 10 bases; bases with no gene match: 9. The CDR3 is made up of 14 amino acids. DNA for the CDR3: TGTGCCACTACAGCCGGGACTAGGACAGATACGCAGTATTTT. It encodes CATTAGTRTDTQYF.

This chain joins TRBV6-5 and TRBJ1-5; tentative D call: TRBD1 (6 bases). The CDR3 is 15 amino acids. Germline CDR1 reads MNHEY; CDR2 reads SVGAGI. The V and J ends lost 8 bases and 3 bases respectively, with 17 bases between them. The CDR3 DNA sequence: TGTGCCAGCCGGGCCCTCGACAGGTCCAATCAGCCCCAGCATTTT. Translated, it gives CASRALDRSNQPQHF.

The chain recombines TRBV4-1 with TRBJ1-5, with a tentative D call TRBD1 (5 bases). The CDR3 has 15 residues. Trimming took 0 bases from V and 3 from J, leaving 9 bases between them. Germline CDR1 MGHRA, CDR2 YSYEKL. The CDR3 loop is CASSQDGGANQPQHF. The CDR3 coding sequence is TGCGCCAGCAGCCAAGACGGAGGGGCCAATCAGCCCCAGCATTTT.

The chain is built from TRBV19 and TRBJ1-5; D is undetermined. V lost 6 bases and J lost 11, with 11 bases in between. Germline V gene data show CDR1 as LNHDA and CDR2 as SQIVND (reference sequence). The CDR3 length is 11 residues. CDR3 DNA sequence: TGTGCCAGTAGCCAGCGGCGGGCCCAGCATTTT. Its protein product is CASSQRRAQHF.

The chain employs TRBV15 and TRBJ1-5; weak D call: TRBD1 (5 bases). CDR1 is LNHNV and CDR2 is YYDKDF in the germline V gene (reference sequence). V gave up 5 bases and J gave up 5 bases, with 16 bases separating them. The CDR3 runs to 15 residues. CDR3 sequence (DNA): TGTGCCACCAGCCTGGGGGACGGCCCCTATCAGCCCCAGCATTTT. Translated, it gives CATSLGDGPYQPQHF.

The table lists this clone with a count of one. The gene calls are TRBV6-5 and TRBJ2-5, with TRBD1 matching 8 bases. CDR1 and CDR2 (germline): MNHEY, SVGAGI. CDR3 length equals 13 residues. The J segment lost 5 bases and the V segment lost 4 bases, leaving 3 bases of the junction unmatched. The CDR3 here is CASSWTGRETQYF. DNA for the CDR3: TGTGCCAGCAGTTGGACAGGGCGGGAGACCCAGTACTTC.

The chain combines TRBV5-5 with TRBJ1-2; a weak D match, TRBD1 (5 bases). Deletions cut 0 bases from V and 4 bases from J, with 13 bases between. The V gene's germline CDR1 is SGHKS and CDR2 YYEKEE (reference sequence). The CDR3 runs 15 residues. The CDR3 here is CASSLGGANTYGYTF. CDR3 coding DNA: TGTGCCAGCAGCTTGGGGGGCGCAAACACCTATGGCTACACCTTC.

CDR3 amino acids: CASSSGSIRNEQFF. CDR3 DNA: TGTGCCAGCAGCTCAGGGTCCATCCGGAATGAGCAGTTCTTC. The genes are TRBV7-3 and TRBJ2-1; maybe TRBD1 (5 bases). Per the germline V gene, CDR1 is SGHTA and CDR2 is FQGTGA. V was shortened by 4 bases and J by 7 bases, with 14 bases between the two germline ends. The CDR3 extends over 14 amino acids.

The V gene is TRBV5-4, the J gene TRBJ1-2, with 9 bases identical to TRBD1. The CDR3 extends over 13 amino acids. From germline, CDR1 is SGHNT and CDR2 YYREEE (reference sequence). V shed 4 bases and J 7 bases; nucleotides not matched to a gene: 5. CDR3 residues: CASSTQGALGYTF. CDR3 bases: TGTGCCAGCAGCACACAGGGGGCGCTTGGCTACACCTTC. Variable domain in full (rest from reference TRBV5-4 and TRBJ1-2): ETGVTQSPTHLIKTRGQQVTLRCSSQSGHNTVSWYQQALGQGPQFIFQYYREEENGRGNFPPRFSGLQFPNYSSELNVNALELDDSALYLCASSTQGALGYTFGSGTRLTVV.

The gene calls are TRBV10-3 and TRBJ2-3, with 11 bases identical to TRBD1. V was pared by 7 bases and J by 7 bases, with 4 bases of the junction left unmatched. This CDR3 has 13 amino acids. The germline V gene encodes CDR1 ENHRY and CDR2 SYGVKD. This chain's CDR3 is CAIKGQGENTQYF. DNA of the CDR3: TGTGCCATCAAGGGACAGGGGGAGAATACGCAGTATTTT.

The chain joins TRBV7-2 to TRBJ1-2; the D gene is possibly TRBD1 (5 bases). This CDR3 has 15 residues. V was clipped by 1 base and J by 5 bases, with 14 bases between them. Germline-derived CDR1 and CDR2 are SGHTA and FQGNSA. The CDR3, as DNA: TGTGCCAGCAGCTTAGTTATGGGGGGTAGTTATGGCTACACCTTC. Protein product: CASSLVMGGSYGYTF.

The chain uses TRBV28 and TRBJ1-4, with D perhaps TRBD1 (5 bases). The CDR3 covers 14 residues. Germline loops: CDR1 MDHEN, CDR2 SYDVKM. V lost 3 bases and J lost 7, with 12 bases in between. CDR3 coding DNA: TGTGCCAGCAGTTTGAGCGGGGGTGTTGAAAAACTGTTTTTT. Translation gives CASSLSGGVEKLFF. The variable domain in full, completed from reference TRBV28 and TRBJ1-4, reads DVKVTQSSRYLVKRTGEKVFLECVQDMDHENMFWYRQDPGLGLRLIYFSYDVKMKEKGDIPEGYSVSREKKERFSLILESASTNQTSMYLCASSLSGGVEKLFFGSGTQLSVL.

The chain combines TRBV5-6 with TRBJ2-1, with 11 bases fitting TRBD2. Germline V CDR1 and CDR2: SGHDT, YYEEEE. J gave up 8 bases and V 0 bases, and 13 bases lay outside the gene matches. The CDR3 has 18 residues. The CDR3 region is CASSLALITSGRVYEQFF. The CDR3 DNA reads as TGTGCCAGCAGCTTGGCCCTAATCACTAGCGGGAGAGTCTATGAGCAGTTCTTC. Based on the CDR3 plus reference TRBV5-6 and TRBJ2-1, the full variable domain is DAGVTQSPTHLIKTRGQQVTLRCSPKSGHDTVSWYQQALGQGPQFIFQYYEEEERQRGNFPDRFSGHQFPNYSSELNVNALLLGDSALYLCASSLALITSGRVYEQFFGPGTRLTVL.

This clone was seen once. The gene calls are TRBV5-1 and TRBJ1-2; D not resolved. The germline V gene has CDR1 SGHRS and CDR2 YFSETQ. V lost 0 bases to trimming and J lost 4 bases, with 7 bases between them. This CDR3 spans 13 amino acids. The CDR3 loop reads CASSLAGTYGYTF. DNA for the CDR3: TGCGCCAGCAGCTTGGCCGGTACCTATGGCTACACCTTC.

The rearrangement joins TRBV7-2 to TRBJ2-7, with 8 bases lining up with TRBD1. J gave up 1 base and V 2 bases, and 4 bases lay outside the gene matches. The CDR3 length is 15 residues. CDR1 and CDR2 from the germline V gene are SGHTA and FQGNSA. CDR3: CASSLFGTGSYEQYF. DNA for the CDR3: TGTGCCAGCAGCTTATTTGGGACAGGATCCTACGAGCAGTACTTC.

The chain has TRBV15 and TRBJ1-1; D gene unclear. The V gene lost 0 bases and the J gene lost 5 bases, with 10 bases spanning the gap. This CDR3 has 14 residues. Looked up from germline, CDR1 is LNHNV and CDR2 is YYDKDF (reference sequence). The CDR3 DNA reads TGTGCCACCAGCAGAGATTTGGCGGGGACTGAAGCTTTCTTT. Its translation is CATSRDLAGTEAFF.

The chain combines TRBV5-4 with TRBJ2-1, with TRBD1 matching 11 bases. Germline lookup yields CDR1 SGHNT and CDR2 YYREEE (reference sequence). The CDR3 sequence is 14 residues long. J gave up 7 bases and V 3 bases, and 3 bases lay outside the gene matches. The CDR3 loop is CASSWGQGENEQFF. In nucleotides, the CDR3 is TGTGCCAGCAGCTGGGGACAGGGGGAAAATGAGCAGTTCTTC.

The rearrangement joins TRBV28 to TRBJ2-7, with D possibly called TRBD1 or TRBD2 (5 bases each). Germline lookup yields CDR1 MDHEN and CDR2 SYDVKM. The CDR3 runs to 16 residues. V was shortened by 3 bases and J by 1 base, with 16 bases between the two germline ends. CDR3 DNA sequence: TGTGCCAGCAGTTTGCCCCCTGGGGGAGTGTCCTACGAGCAGTACTTC. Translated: CASSLPPGGVSYEQYF.

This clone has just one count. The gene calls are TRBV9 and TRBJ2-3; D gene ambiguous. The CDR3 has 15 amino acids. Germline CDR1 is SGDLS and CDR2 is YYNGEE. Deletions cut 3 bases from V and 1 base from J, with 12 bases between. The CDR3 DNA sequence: TGTGCCAGCAGCGAAGGTCCACCCCGCACAGATACGCAGTATTTT. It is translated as CASSEGPPRTDTQYF.

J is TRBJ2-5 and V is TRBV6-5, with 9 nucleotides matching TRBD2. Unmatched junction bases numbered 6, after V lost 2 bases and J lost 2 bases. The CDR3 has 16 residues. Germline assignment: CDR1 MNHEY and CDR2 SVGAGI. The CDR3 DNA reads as TGTGCCAGCAGTTACCTAGCGGGACGGGGTCAAGAGACCCAGTACTTC. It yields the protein CASSYLAGRGQETQYF.

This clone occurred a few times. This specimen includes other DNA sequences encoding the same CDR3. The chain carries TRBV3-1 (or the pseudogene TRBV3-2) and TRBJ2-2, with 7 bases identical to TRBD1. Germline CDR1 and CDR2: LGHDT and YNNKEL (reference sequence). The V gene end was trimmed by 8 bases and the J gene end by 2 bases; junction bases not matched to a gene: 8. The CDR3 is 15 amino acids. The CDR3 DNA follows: TGTGCCAGCCGATCCGGGACAGCTAACACCGGGGAGCTGTTTTTT. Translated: CASRSGTANTGELFF.

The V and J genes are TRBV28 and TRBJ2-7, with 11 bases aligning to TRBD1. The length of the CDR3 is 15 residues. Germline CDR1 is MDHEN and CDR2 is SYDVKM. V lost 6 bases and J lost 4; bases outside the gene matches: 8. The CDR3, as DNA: TGTGCCAGCAGAGGACAGGGGGCGACTCTTTACGAGCAGTACTTC. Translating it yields CASRGQGATLYEQYF. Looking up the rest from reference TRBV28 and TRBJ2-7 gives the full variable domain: DVKVTQSSRYLVKRTGEKVFLECVQDMDHENMFWYRQDPGLGLRLIYFSYDVKMKEKGDIPEGYSVSREKKERFSLILESASTNQTSMYLCASRGQGATLYEQYFGPGTRLTVT.

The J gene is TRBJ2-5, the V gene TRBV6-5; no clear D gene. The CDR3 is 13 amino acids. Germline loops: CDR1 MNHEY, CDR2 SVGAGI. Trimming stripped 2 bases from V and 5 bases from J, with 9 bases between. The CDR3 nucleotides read TGTGCCAGCAGTTACCCGGGCCGGGAGACCCAGTACTTC. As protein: CASSYPGRETQYF.

CDR3: CAISAGGDQPQHF. DNA for the CDR3: TGTGCCATCAGTGCAGGGGGGGATCAGCCCCAGCATTTT. The chain joins TRBV10-3 to TRBJ1-5, with 7 bases fitting TRBD1. CDR1 is ENHRY and CDR2 is SYGVKD in the germline V gene. This CDR3 contains 13 residues. The V and J ends lost 4 bases and 5 bases, in that order; junction bases with no gene match: 2.

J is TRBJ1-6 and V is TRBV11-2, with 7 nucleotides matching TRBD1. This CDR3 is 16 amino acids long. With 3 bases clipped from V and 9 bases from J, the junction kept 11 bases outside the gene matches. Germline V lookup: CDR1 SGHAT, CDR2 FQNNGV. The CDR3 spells CASSFRGGGWGSPLHF. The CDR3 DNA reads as TGTGCCAGCAGCTTCCGAGGAGGGGGCTGGGGTTCACCCCTCCACTTT.